The 27 T cell receptor beta chains below come from one sample, sequenced in a study of cytomegalovirus exposure and HLA in healthy donors. 13 Jbeta primers and 60 Vbeta primers were used for the PCR. The protocol was immunoSEQ multiplex PCR, while the TCRdb copy is restricted to in-frame clones and leaves out a portion. Of nearly 110,000 clones in the sample, approximately 79% were seen once. Material for sequencing was PBMCs. The receptors derive from a middle-aged woman in good health and CMV-seropositive.

Details on this clone: One junction end disagrees with the germline gene, perhaps due to a read error. The V gene is TRBV7-2, the J gene TRBJ2-1; D uncertain. CDR3 length: 13 residues. The V gene's germline CDR1 is SGHTA and CDR2 FQGNSA. The CDR3 sequence: CASSLPSHNEQFF. The CDR3 DNA sequence: TGTGCCAGCAGTCTCCCCTCCCACAATGAGCAGTTCTTC.

This clone was seen once. This rearrangement joins TRBV6-5 to TRBJ1-4; D may be TRBD1 (5 bases). Germline loops: CDR1 MNHEY, CDR2 SVGAGI. This CDR3 comprises 15 residues. V lost 5 bases and J lost 8, with 18 bases in between. The DNA of the CDR3 is TGTGCCAGCAGTAACGGGGGGAGGATCTTCGAAAAACTGTTTTTT. Protein sequence: CASSNGGRIFEKLFF.

This rearrangement joins TRBV9 to TRBJ1-6; D call uncertain. Deletions cut 1 base from V and 5 bases from J, with 7 bases between. The germline CDR1 and CDR2 sequences are SGDLS and YYNGEE. The CDR3 is made up of 14 amino acids. The CDR3 nucleotides are TGTGCCAGCAGCGTATTGGGCGATAATTCACCCCTCCACTTT. Translated, it gives CASSVLGDNSPLHF.

V is TRBV4-1 and J is TRBJ2-7, with 9 bases lining up with TRBD1. The trim removed 1 base at V and 0 bases at J, leaving 10 bases unmatched. Germline V gene lookup returns CDR1 MGHRA and CDR2 YSYEKL. This CDR3 contains 18 residues. Here the CDR3 DNA reads TGCGCCAGCAGCCAAGGGCATACCGGGACAGGGAGCTCCTACGAGCAGTACTTC. Translating gives CASSQGHTGTGSSYEQYF.

The chain uses TRBV6-1 and TRBJ1-5; no definite D call. Germline CDR1 is MNHNS and CDR2 is SASEGT. V was clipped by 11 bases and J by 3 bases, with 14 bases between them. The length of the CDR3 is 13 residues. This chain's CDR3 is CACARENNQPQHF. DNA of the CDR3: TGTGCCTGCGCCCGGGAAAACAATCAGCCCCAGCATTTT.

This rearrangement joins TRBV7-9 to TRBJ1-1; TRBD1 agrees at 9 bases. With V trimmed by 5 bases and J by 5 bases, 9 bases remained unmatched. The CDR3 length is 15 residues. From germline, CDR1 is SEHNR and CDR2 FQNEAQ (reference sequence). Here the CDR3 reads CASSPGTGMRTEAFF. The CDR3 DNA reads as TGTGCCAGCAGCCCCGGGACAGGGATGAGAACTGAAGCTTTCTTT. Variable domain in full (rest from reference TRBV7-9 and TRBJ1-1): DTGVSQNPRHKITKRGQNVTFRCDPISEHNRLYWYRQTLGQGPEFLTYFQNEAQLEKSRLLSDRFSAERPKGSFSTLEIQRTEQGDSAMYLCASSPGTGMRTEAFFGQGTRLTVV.

The chain joins TRBV5-6 to TRBJ2-7; D possibly corresponds to TRBD1 (6 bases). The CDR3 spans 15 residues. V was trimmed by 0 bases and J by 2 bases, leaving 12 bases between them. CDR1 SGHDT and CDR2 YYEEEE come from the germline V gene. As DNA, the CDR3 is TGTGCCAGCAGCTTGGGCCCAGGGGCCACCTACGAGCAGTACTTC. This translates into CASSLGPGATYEQYF. The variable domain in full, with the rest retrieved from reference TRBV5-6 and TRBJ2-7, is DAGVTQSPTHLIKTRGQQVTLRCSPKSGHDTVSWYQQALGQGPQFIFQYYEEEERQRGNFPDRFSGHQFPNYSSELNVNALLLGDSALYLCASSLGPGATYEQYFGPGTRLTVT.

V gene TRBV5-1 combines with J gene TRBJ1-1; a weak D match, TRBD1 (6 bases). The CDR3 covers 16 residues. CDR1 and CDR2 (germline): SGHRS, YFSETQ. V gave up 0 bases and J gave up 0 bases, with 12 bases separating them. The CDR3 nucleotides read TGCGCCAGCAGCTTGGCGGCGGGGGCCCTGAACACTGAAGCTTTCTTT. Residues: CASSLAAGALNTEAFF. The whole variable domain, remainder taken from reference TRBV5-1 and TRBJ1-1, is KAGVTQTPRYLIKTRGQQVTLSCSPISGHRSVSWYQQTPGQGLQFLFEYFSETQRNKGNFPGRFSGRQFSNSRSEMNVSTLELGDSALYLCASSLAAGALNTEAFFGQGTRLTVV.

V and J are TRBV19 and TRBJ1-1, with TRBD1 matching over 7 bases. With V trimmed by 6 bases and J by 1 base, 2 bases remained unmatched. Germline CDR1 LNHDA, CDR2 SQIVND (reference sequence). The CDR3 has 13 residues. In DNA form, the CDR3 reads TGTGCCAGTAGAACAGGGGAGAACACTGAAGCTTTCTTT. This codes for CASRTGENTEAFF. Drawing the rest from reference TRBV19 and TRBJ1-1, the complete variable domain is DGGITQSPKYLFRKEGQNVTLSCEQNLNHDAMYWYRQDPGQGLRLIYYSQIVNDFQKGDIAEGYSVSREKKESFPLTVTSAQKNPTAFYLCASRTGENTEAFFGQGTRLTVV.

The gene calls are TRBV4-3 and TRBJ2-7; the match to TRBD2 covers 7 bases. CDR3 length equals 15 residues. Germline V gene lookup returns CDR1 LGHNA and CDR2 YSLEER. V dropped 1 base and J dropped 3; count of bases not matched to a gene: 6. The CDR3, as DNA: TGCGCCAGCAGCCAAGTCAGGAGCGGGGTCTACGAGCAGTACTTC. This encodes CASSQVRSGVYEQYF.

In its sample, this clone was seen a few times. The CDR3: CASSLSGGGINEQFF. CDR3 nucleotide sequence: TGCGCCAGCAGCTTGAGCGGGGGAGGTATCAATGAGCAGTTCTTC. The J gene is TRBJ2-1, the V gene TRBV5-1; TRBD2 agrees at 8 bases. V shed 1 base, J shed 6 bases, and the junction held 6 bases outside the gene matches. Germline V gene sequence: CDR1 SGHRS, CDR2 YFSETQ. The CDR3 covers 15 residues.

The rearrangement uses TRBV2 and TRBJ2-1; possible D gene TRBD2, 5 bases. Germline V CDR1 and CDR2: SNHLY, FYNNEI. The CDR3 spans 14 residues. The V end was cut by 5 bases, the J end by 8 bases, with 16 bases between. CDR3 in amino acids: CASSPDYTDHEQFF. As DNA, the CDR3 is TGTGCCAGCAGTCCCGACTACACCGACCATGAGCAGTTCTTC.

This clone was detected a few times. The chain is built from TRBV5-3 and TRBJ2-5; maybe TRBD1 (6 bases). TRBV5-3 is known as an ORF, though its function is uncertain. The CDR3 sequence is 16 residues long. Trimming took off 0 bases at V and 4 bases at J, with 16 bases between the two ends. The chain's CDR3 is CARSLEALGARETQYF. CDR3 sequence (DNA): TGTGCCAGAAGCTTGGAGGCTCTGGGGGCAAGAGAGACCCAGTACTTC.

This clone was observed a single time. The rearrangement uses TRBV21-1 and TRBJ2-5; the table's TRBD1 call for D was not verified on the DNA. TRBV21-1 is a known pseudogene. The CDR3 extends over 15 amino acids. The CDR3 coding sequence is TGTGCCAGCAGCAATGGGGCATGGGGGCGGGAGACCCAGTACTTC. Its translation is CASSNGAWGRETQYF.

V and J are TRBV9 and TRBJ2-3, with TRBD2 as a possible D gene (5 bases). Per germline, CDR1 SGDLS and CDR2 YYNGEE. CDR3 length: 15 residues. The V and J ends lost 4 bases and 3 bases respectively, with 15 bases between them. The chain's CDR3 is CASSSSPLLTDTQYF. Here the CDR3 DNA reads TGTGCCAGCAGCTCTAGCCCCCTACTAACAGATACGCAGTATTTT. The full variable domain, completed using reference TRBV9 and TRBJ2-3, is DSGVTQTPKHLITATGQRVTLRCSPRSGDLSVYWYQQSLDQGLQFLIQYYNGEERAKGNILERFSAQQFPDLHSELNLSSLELGDSALYFCASSSSPLLTDTQYFGPGTRLTVL.

The V gene is TRBV7-2, the J gene TRBJ1-2; D ambiguous. CDR1 and CDR2 (germline): SGHTA, FQGNSA. V was clipped by 3 bases and J by 2 bases, with 7 bases between them. CDR3 length equals 13 residues. CDR3 protein: CASSLRQNYGYTF. The CDR3 coding sequence is TGTGCCAGCAGCTTGCGGCAGAACTATGGCTACACCTTC.

V is TRBV30 and J is TRBJ2-1; 11 bases fit TRBD2. J was trimmed by 3 bases and V by 1 base; bases with no gene match: 5. Per germline, CDR1 GTSNPN and CDR2 SVGIG (reference sequence). This CDR3 comprises 16 residues. CDR3 amino acids: CAWSGKLAGGYNEQFF. DNA of the CDR3: TGTGCCTGGAGTGGGAAGCTAGCGGGGGGCTACAATGAGCAGTTCTTC.

The rearrangement joins TRBV29-1 to TRBJ2-7, with TRBD1 identical over 9 bases. CDR1 is SQVTM, CDR2 ANQGSEA, per germline. This CDR3 has 15 residues. V lost 7 bases and J lost 1; bases outside the gene matches: 11. The CDR3 here is CSAQDRGRSSYEQYF. The CDR3 region has the DNA TGCAGCGCCCAGGACAGGGGACGTTCTTCCTACGAGCAGTACTTC.

The J gene is TRBJ2-2, the V gene TRBV2; TRBD2 matches at 11 bases. From germline, CDR1 is SNHLY and CDR2 FYNNEI. Trimming removed 6 bases from V and 6 bases from J; junction bases left unmatched: 3. The CDR3 runs to 14 residues. The CDR3 sequence is CASRGTSGAGELFF. DNA of the CDR3: TGTGCCAGCAGAGGGACTAGCGGCGCCGGGGAGCTGTTTTTT.

V gene TRBV18 combines with J gene TRBJ1-3; D uncertain. From germline, CDR1 is KGHSH and CDR2 LQKENI. V lost 2 bases to trimming and J lost 0 bases, with 11 bases between them. This CDR3 comprises 16 residues. The CDR3 region has the DNA TGTGCCAGCTCACCAACGGGAGTGGACTCTGGAAACACCATATATTTT. Residues: CASSPTGVDSGNTIYF. Full variable domain (remainder filled in from reference TRBV18 and TRBJ1-3): NAGVMQNPRHLVRRRGQEARLRCSPMKGHSHVYWYRQLPEEGLKFMVYLQKENIIDESGMPKERFSAEFPKEGPSILRIQQVVRGDSAAYFCASSPTGVDSGNTIYFGEGSWLTVV.

The chain uses TRBV30 and TRBJ2-1; 8 positions match TRBD1. Trimming removed 7 bases from V and 6 bases from J; junction bases left unmatched: 11. The germline V gene encodes CDR1 GTSNPN and CDR2 SVGIG (reference sequence). This CDR3 is built from 14 residues. CDR3 amino acids: CASYTTGAVNEQFF. CDR3 in DNA: TGTGCCTCCTATACGACAGGGGCGGTCAATGAGCAGTTCTTC.

This chain connects TRBV7-6 to TRBJ1-1; D gene uncertain. Germline CDR1 and CDR2: SGHVS and FNYEAQ. Trimming removed 1 base at V and 1 base at J, with 4 bases between. The CDR3 covers 13 residues. CDR3 DNA sequence: TGTGCCAGCAGCTTAGACACGAACACTGAAGCTTTCTTT. Protein sequence: CASSLDTNTEAFF.

This chain joins TRBV15 and TRBJ1-5, with D possibly matching TRBD1 (5 bases). From germline, CDR1 is LNHNV and CDR2 YYDKDF (reference sequence). This CDR3 contains 14 residues. Deletions cut 8 bases from V and 4 bases from J, with 15 bases between. The CDR3 bases are TGTGCCACCCTCGACAGAAGGGCGAATCAGCCCCAGCATTTT. As protein: CATLDRRANQPQHF.

The CDR3 region is CASSQAGAPSLEQYF. The CDR3, as DNA: TGTGCCAGCAGCCAAGCTGGAGCCCCCTCTCTCGAGCAGTACTTC. This chain links TRBV4-2 with TRBJ2-7; D uncertain. The CDR3 covers 15 residues. Germline loops: CDR1 LGHNA, CDR2 YNFKEQ. Trimming left V 1 base short and J 6 bases short, with 16 bases between.

In this sample, this clone turned up a few times. The chain links TRBV7-2 to TRBJ2-1, with TRBD1 identical over 9 bases. V lost 5 bases and J lost 4; bases outside the gene matches: 6. Germline values: CDR1 SGHTA, CDR2 FQGNSA. The CDR3 has 15 amino acids. Written as DNA, the CDR3 is TGTGCCAGCAGCCCTGACAGGGGGTCTTACAATGAGCAGTTCTTC. Translation: CASSPDRGSYNEQFF.

The V and J genes are TRBV4-1 and TRBJ2-3, with D maybe TRBD2 (6 bases). Looked up from germline, CDR1 is MGHRA and CDR2 is YSYEKL. The CDR3 runs 16 residues. With 1 base removed from V and 4 bases from J, the gap between germline ends came to 15 bases. CDR3 coding DNA: TGCGCCAGCAGCCAAGTAAGAGCGGGCGACGCAGATACGCAGTATTTT. Translating gives CASSQVRAGDADTQYF.

This clone was seen more than once but under ten times. The chain has TRBV7-9 and TRBJ2-1, with 7 positions matching TRBD1. CDR1 and CDR2 from the germline V gene are SEHNR and FQNEAQ (reference sequence). Germline trimming cut 0 bases from V and 7 bases from J; bases unmatched to any gene: 18. The CDR3 covers 19 residues. The chain's CDR3 is CASSLAGQDFLKGWNEQFF. CDR3 bases: TGTGCCAGCAGCTTAGCTGGACAGGACTTTCTAAAGGGATGGAATGAGCAGTTCTTC.